Reported below is one T cell receptor beta chain. Its antigen remains unknown. The PCR was carried out with 60 Vbeta primers and 13 Jbeta primers. This table comes from immunoSEQ multiplex PCR, and its TCRdb copy is limited to in-frame clones, with some not included. The profile shows over 150,000 clones, 87% of them singletons. These data belong to a study of cytomegalovirus exposure and HLA in healthy donors. Whole-study findings and limits: Per a later analysis, HLA-associated TCR beta chains showed more clonal expansion than other, equally common TCR beta chains.

Material for sequencing was PBMCs. This TCR was recovered from a girl under three years old in good health and CMV-seronegative.

CDR3 DNA sequence: TGTGCCTGGAGTGAGCCGGGACTCCGTGGCTACACCTTC. Translating it yields CAWSEPGLRGYTF. V is TRBV30 and J is TRBJ1-2, with a weak D call TRBD1 (5 bases). V shed 1 base and J shed 7 bases, with 13 bases lying between them. From germline, CDR1 is GTSNPN and CDR2 SVGIG (reference sequence). This CDR3 comprises 13 residues.